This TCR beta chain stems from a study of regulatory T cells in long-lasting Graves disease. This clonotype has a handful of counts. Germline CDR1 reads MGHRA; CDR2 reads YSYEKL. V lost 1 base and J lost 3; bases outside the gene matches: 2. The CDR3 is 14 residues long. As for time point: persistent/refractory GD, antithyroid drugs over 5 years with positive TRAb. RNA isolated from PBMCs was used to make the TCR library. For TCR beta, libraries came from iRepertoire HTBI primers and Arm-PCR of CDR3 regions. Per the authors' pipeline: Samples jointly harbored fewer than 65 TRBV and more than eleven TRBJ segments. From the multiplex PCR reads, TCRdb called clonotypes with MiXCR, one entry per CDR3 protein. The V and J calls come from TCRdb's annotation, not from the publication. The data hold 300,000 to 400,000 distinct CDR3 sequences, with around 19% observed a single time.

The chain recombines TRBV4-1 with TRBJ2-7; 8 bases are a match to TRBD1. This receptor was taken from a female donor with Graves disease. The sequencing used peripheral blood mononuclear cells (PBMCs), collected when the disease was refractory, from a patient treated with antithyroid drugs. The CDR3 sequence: CASSQVGQGYEQYF. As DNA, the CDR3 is TGCGCCAGCAGCCAAGTCGGACAGGGCTACGAGCAGTACTTC.